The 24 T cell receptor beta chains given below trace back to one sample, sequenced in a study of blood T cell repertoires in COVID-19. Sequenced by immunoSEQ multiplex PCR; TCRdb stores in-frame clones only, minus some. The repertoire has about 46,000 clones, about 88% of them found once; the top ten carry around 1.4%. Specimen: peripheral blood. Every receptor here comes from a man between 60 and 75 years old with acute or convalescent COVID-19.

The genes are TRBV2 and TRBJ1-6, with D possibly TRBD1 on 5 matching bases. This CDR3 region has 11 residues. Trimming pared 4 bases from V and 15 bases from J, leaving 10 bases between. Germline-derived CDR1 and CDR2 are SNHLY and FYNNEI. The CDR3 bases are TGTGCCAGCAGTGGACAGTCCTACCTCCACTTT. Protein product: CASSGQSYLHF.

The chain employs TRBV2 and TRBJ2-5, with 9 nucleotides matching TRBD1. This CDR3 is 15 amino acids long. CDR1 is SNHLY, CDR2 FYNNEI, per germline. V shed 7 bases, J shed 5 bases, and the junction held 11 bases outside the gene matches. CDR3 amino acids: CASTDGQGSWETQYF. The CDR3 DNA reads TGTGCCAGCACTGATGGACAGGGGAGTTGGGAGACCCAGTACTTC.

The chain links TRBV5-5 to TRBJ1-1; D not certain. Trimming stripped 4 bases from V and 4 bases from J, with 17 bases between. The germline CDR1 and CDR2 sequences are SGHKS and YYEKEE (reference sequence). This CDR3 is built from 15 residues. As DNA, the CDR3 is TGTGCCAGCAGCCTACAGAGGGTCCCTAGCACTGAAGCTTTCTTT. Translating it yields CASSLQRVPSTEAFF.

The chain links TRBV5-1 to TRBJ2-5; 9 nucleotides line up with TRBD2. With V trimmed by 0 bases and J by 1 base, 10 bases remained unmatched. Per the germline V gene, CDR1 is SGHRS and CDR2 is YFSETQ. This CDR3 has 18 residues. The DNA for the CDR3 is TGCGCCAGCAGCTTGGTACCTAGCGGGGAGCCCTCCCAAGAGACCCAGTACTTC. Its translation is CASSLVPSGEPSQETQYF.

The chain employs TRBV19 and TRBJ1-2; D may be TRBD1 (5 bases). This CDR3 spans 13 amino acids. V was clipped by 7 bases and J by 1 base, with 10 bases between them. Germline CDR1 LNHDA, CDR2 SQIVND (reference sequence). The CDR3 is CASTRGSNYGYTF. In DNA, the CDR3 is TGTGCCAGTACCCGGGGGAGTAACTATGGCTACACCTTC.

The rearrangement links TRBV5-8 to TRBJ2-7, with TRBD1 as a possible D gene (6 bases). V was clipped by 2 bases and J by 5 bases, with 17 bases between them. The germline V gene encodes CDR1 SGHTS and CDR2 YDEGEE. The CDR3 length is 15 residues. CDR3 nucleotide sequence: TGTGCCAGCAGCTTCGGGCAGGGGCTTACGGACGAGCAGTACTTC. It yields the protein CASSFGQGLTDEQYF.

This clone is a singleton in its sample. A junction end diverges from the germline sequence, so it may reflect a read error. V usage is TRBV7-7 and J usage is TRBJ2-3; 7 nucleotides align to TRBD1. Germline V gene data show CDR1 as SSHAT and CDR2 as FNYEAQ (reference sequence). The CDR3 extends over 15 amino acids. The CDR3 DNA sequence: TGTGCTAGCAGCGAACAGGGGATAGGCACAGATACGCAGTATTTT. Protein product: CASSEQGIGTDTQYF.

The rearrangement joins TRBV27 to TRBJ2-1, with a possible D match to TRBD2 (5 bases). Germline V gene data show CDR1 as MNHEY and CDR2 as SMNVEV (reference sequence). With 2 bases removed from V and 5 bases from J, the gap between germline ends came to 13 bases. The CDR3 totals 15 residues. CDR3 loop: CASSLVGDPNNEQFF. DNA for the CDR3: TGTGCCAGCAGTTTAGTGGGAGACCCTAACAATGAGCAGTTCTTC.

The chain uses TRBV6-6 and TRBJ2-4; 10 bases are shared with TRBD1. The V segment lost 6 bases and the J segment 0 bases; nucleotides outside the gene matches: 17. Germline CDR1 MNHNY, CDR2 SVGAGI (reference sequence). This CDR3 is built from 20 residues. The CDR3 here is CASSHGTGVGFLLAKNIQYF. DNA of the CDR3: TGTGCCAGCAGCCACGGGACAGGGGTCGGGTTCCTTCTAGCCAAAAACATTCAGTACTTC.

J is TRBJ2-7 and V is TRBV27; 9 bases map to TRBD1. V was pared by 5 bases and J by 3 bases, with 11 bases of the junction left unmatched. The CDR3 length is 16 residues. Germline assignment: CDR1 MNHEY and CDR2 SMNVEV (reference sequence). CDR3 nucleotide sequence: TGTGCCAGCAGTCCATTCGGGACAGGGATGAACTACGAGCAGTACTTC. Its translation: CASSPFGTGMNYEQYF.

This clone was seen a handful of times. The CDR3 loop reads CSARDLDAFF. DNA for the CDR3: TGCAGTGCTAGAGATCTAGACGCTTTCTTT. This sequence joins TRBV20-1 and TRBJ1-1; D is uncertain. Germline CDR1 reads DFQATT; CDR2 reads SNEGSKA (reference sequence). V was clipped by 0 bases and J by 11 bases, with 7 bases between them. This CDR3 is 10 amino acids long.

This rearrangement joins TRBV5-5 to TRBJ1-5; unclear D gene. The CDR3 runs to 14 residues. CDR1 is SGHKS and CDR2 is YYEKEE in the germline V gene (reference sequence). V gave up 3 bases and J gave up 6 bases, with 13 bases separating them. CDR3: CASSSGSTSQPQHF. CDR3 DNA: TGTGCCAGCAGCTCCGGTTCCACGTCTCAGCCCCAGCATTTT.

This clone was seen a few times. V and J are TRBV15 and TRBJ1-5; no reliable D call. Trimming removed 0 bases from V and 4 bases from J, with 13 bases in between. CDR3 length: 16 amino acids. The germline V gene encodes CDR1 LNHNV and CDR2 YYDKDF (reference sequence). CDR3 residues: CATSRDMERVNQPQHF. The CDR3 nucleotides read TGTGCCACCAGCAGAGATATGGAGAGGGTAAATCAGCCCCAGCATTTT.

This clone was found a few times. The CDR3 bases are TGTGCCAGCTCACCTCCCCTGTTCCGCACAGATACGCAGTATTTT. Translation gives CASSPPLFRTDTQYF. The J gene is TRBJ2-3, the V gene TRBV18; D gene unclear. Germline V CDR1 and CDR2: KGHSH, LQKENI. This CDR3 region has 15 residues. V was cut by 3 bases and J by 1 base, with 11 bases left in between.

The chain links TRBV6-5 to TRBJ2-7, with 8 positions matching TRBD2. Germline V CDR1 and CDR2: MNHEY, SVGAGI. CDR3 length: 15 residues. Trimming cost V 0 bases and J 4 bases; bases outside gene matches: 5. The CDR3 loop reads CASSYSPGGPYEQYF. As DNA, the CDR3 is TGTGCCAGCAGTTACTCGCCGGGGGGGCCATACGAGCAGTACTTC.

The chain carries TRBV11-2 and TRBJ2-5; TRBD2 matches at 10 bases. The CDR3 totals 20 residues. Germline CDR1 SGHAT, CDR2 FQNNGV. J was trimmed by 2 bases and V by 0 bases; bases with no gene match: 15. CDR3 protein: CASSLDHPVLAGVGQETQYF. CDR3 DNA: TGTGCCAGCAGCTTAGATCACCCCGTGCTAGCGGGAGTCGGTCAAGAGACCCAGTACTTC.

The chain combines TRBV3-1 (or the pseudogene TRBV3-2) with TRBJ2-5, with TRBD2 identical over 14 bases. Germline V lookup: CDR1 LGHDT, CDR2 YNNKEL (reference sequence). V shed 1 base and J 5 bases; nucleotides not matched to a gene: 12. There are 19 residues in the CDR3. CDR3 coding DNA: TGTGCCAGCAGCCAAGGGGGGGAGACTAGCGGGAGGGTCGTGGAGACCCAGTACTTC. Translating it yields CASSQGGETSGRVVETQYF.

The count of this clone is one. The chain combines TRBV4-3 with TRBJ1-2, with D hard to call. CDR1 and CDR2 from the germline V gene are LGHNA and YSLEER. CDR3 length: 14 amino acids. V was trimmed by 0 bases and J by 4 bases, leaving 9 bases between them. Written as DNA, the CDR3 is TGCGCCAGCAGCCAAGACACGGGTGGCTATGGCTACACCTTC. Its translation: CASSQDTGGYGYTF.

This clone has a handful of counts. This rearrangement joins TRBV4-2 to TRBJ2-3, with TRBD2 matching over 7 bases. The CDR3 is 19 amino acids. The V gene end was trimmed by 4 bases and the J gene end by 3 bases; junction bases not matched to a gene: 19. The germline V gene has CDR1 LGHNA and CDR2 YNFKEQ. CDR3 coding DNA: TGTGCCAGCAGCCCCGGAGGTGGCGGGAGTTTGCCTCCTACAGATACGCAGTATTTT. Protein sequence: CASSPGGGGSLPPTDTQYF.

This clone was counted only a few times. The CDR3 nucleotides are TGCGCCAGCTCTACAGGGGATAGAACCTACGAGCAGTACTTC. Translation: CASSTGDRTYEQYF. The V gene is TRBV10-2, the J gene TRBJ2-7; 7 bases align to TRBD1. Germline trimming cut 8 bases from V and 2 bases from J; bases unmatched to any gene: 9. Germline CDR1 is WSHSY and CDR2 is SAAADI. The length of the CDR3 is 14 residues.

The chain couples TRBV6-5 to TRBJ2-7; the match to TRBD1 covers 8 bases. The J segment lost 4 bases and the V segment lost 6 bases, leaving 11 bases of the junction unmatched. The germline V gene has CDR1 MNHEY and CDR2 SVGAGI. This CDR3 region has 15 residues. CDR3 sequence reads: CASRSGAGGVYEQYF. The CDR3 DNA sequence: TGTGCCAGCAGGTCTGGGGCAGGGGGCGTGTACGAGCAGTACTTC.

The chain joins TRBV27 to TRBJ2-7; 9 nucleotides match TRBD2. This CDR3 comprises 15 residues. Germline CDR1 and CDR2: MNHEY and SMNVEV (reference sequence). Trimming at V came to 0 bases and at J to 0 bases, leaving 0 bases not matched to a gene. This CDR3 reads CASSLSSGSSYEQYF. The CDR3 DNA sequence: TGTGCCAGCAGTTTATCTAGCGGGAGCTCCTACGAGCAGTACTTC.

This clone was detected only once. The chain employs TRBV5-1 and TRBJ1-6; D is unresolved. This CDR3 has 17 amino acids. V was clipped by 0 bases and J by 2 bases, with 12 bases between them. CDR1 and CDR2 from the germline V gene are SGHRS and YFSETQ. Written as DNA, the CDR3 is TGCGCCAGCAGCTTGGAGGAGGTAGGTCCCTATAATTCACCCCTCCACTTT. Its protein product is CASSLEEVGPYNSPLHF.

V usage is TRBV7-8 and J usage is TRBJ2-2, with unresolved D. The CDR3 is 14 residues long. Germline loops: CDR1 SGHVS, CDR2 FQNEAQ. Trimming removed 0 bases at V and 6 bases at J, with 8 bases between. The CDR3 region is CASSLAAVPGELFF. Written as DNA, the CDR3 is TGTGCCAGCAGCTTAGCCGCGGTACCCGGGGAGCTGTTTTTT. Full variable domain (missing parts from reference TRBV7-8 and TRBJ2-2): GAGVSQSPRYKVAKRGQDVALRCDPISGHVSLFWYQQALGQGPEFLTYFQNEAQLDKSGLPSDRFFAERPEGSVSTLKIQRTQQEDSAVYLCASSLAAVPGELFFGEGSRLTVL.